This T cell receptor (beta chain) appears in the sequencing data of a study of chronic HIV infection and antiretroviral therapy. From the 5' RACE reads, TCRdb called clonotypes with MiXCR, one entry per CDR3 protein. The top ten hold 2.8% of the sample, which has some 46,000 distinct CDR3 sequences, about a fifth seen once. V lost 6 bases and J lost 6, with 11 bases in between. CDR1 SNHLY and CDR2 FYNNEI come from the germline V gene. There are 13 residues in the CDR3. Material: peripheral blood. The chain joins TRBV2 to TRBJ2-2; D is uncertain. The TCR was taken from an adult who had HIV and had not received antiretroviral therapy, or was an uninfected healthy control (not recorded which). The CDR3 is CASSPLVPGELFF. CDR3 in DNA: TGTGCCAGCAGCCCCTTAGTTCCCGGGGAGCTGTTTTTT.